These 14 T cell receptor beta chains were sequenced from one sample in a study of beta chain features in type 1 diabetes. Study-wide points: Across all four CD4+ subsets, people with type 1 diabetes showed modestly shorter TCRB CDR3s.

These TCRs are of unknown antigen specificity. The study reverse transcribed the entire isolated RNA, so it sequenced expressed TCRB transcripts. Clones were sequenced by immunoSEQ multiplex PCR, and TCRdb holds only the in-frame ones, with some missing. The sample lists approximately 360,000 clones, roughly an eighth occurring once. The specimen was naive CD4+ T cells from blood. The receptor set was obtained from a woman aged 18 to 35 with type 1 diabetes.

About this clone: Other DNA sequences of this sample code for an identical CDR3. This chain uses TRBV7-2 with TRBJ2-3, with TRBD2 matching over 11 bases. V dropped 1 base and J dropped 3; count of bases not matched to a gene: 0. CDR3 size: 15 residues. Germline V gives CDR1 SGHTA, CDR2 FQGNSA. Written as DNA, the CDR3 is TGTGCCAGCAGCTTAGTAGCGGGAGGGACAGATACGCAGTATTTT. This translates into CASSLVAGGTDTQYF.

The sample holds a few counts of this clone. The chain couples TRBV18 to TRBJ2-7, with TRBD1 matching 9 bases. The CDR3 contains 14 residues. With 5 bases clipped from V and 4 bases from J, the junction kept 6 bases outside the gene matches. CDR1 is KGHSH, CDR2 LQKENI, per germline. The CDR3 DNA is TGTGCCAGCTCATCGGACAGGGGAGGGTACGAGCAGTACTTC. Translated, it gives CASSSDRGGYEQYF.

CDR3 coding DNA: TGTGCCAGCAGCTCTCGACTAGGGAGGGAGACCCAGTACTTC. It yields the protein CASSSRLGRETQYF. J is TRBJ2-5 and V is TRBV7-2; a possible D gene is TRBD2 (6 bases). CDR1 and CDR2 (germline): SGHTA, FQGNSA. CDR3 size: 14 residues. V was cut by 4 bases and J by 5 bases, with 14 bases left in between.

This chain joins TRBV28 and TRBJ1-1, with D possibly matching TRBD1 (6 bases). The CDR3 is 12 residues long. Looked up from germline, CDR1 is MDHEN and CDR2 is SYDVKM. Trimming pared 4 bases from V and 6 bases from J, leaving 9 bases between. CDR3 amino acids: CASSWQGSEAFF. The CDR3 nucleotides read TGTGCCAGCAGTTGGCAGGGGTCTGAAGCTTTCTTT.

This clone was recorded a few times. This rearrangement joins TRBV9 to TRBJ1-2; a weak D match, TRBD1 (5 bases). There are 16 residues in the CDR3. Trimming cost V 0 bases and J 6 bases, with 18 bases left between them. Germline V gene data show CDR1 as SGDLS and CDR2 as YYNGEE. The CDR3 nucleotides are TGTGCCAGCAGCGTAGACGGCAGGGCTAGTAAAGATGGCTACACCTTC. Protein sequence: CASSVDGRASKDGYTF. Complete variable domain (other parts from reference TRBV9 and TRBJ1-2): DSGVTQTPKHLITATGQRVTLRCSPRSGDLSVYWYQQSLDQGLQFLIQYYNGEERAKGNILERFSAQQFPDLHSELNLSSLELGDSALYFCASSVDGRASKDGYTFGSGTRLTVV.

This clone was found a few times. The chain has TRBV4-1 and TRBJ2-4; D might be TRBD2 (6 bases). This CDR3 spans 16 amino acids. Trimming stripped 3 bases from V and 3 bases from J, with 15 bases between. Germline V gives CDR1 MGHRA, CDR2 YSYEKL. CDR3 bases: TGCGCCAGCAGCCATCCGTCGGGGGAGGTCAAAAACATTCAGTACTTC. This codes for CASSHPSGEVKNIQYF.

For the CDR3, the DNA is TGTGCCAGCTCCAGGGCGGATTTCGACAATGAGCAGTTCTTC. Translated: CASSRADFDNEQFF. This chain connects TRBV27 to TRBJ2-1; D may be TRBD1 (5 bases). Germline CDR1 reads MNHEY; CDR2 reads SMNVEV (reference sequence). There are 14 residues in the CDR3. The germline V and J ends were trimmed by 8 bases and 5 bases, with 16 bases remaining between them.

This chain joins TRBV27 and TRBJ2-3, with a possible D match to TRBD2 (5 bases). Per the germline V gene, CDR1 is MNHEY and CDR2 is SMNVEV (reference sequence). The V and J ends lost 2 bases and 3 bases respectively, with 6 bases between them. This CDR3 comprises 13 residues. CDR3 sequence: CASSLTSTDTQYF. The CDR3 DNA is TGTGCCAGCAGTTTAACTAGTACAGATACGCAGTATTTT.

V usage is TRBV4-2 and J usage is TRBJ2-7; 8 positions agree with TRBD2. The CDR3 has 16 residues. Per the germline V gene, CDR1 is LGHNA and CDR2 is YNFKEQ. With 3 bases clipped from V and 3 bases from J, the junction kept 10 bases outside the gene matches. CDR3 coding DNA: TGTGCCAGCAGCCACCCGAGCGGGAGAAGCAACTACGAGCAGTACTTC. Amino acid sequence: CASSHPSGRSNYEQYF.

This clone was counted between two and nine times. V usage is TRBV4-3 and J usage is TRBJ2-1; 12 bases align to TRBD2. With V trimmed by 0 bases and J by 12 bases, 6 bases remained unmatched. The CDR3 contains 15 residues. The germline CDR1 and CDR2 sequences are LGHNA and YSLEER. CDR3 in amino acids: CASSQESLAGGPQFF. The CDR3 region has the DNA TGCGCCAGCAGCCAAGAATCCCTAGCGGGAGGGCCGCAGTTCTTC.

This clone was detected only a few times. The genes are TRBV5-4 and TRBJ2-7, with 9 bases aligning to TRBD1. Germline V gene data show CDR1 as SGHNT and CDR2 as YYREEE (reference sequence). Germline trimming cut 4 bases from V and 4 bases from J; bases unmatched to any gene: 6. This CDR3 comprises 14 residues. The CDR3, as DNA: TGTGCCAGCAGCCTGGGGACAGGGATGTACGAGCAGTACTTC. Its translation: CASSLGTGMYEQYF. The entire variable domain, with the rest obtained from reference TRBV5-4 and TRBJ2-7, is as follows: ETGVTQSPTHLIKTRGQQVTLRCSSQSGHNTVSWYQQALGQGPQFIFQYYREEENGRGNFPPRFSGLQFPNYSSELNVNALELDDSALYLCASSLGTGMYEQYFGPGTRLTVT.

This clone was counted between two and nine times. The genes are TRBV5-1 and TRBJ2-5; tentative D call: TRBD2 (6 bases). Germline loops: CDR1 SGHRS, CDR2 YFSETQ. V was pared by 7 bases and J by 2 bases, with 12 bases between. The CDR3 extends over 13 amino acids. The CDR3 protein is CASGESGQETQYF. The CDR3 region has the DNA TGCGCCAGCGGAGAAAGCGGGCAAGAGACCCAGTACTTC.

This clone has only a few counts. The rearrangement joins TRBV6-5 to TRBJ2-7; tentative D call: TRBD1 (7 bases). This CDR3 is 15 amino acids long. V was shortened by 4 bases and J by 4 bases, with 17 bases between the two germline ends. From germline, CDR1 is MNHEY and CDR2 SVGAGI. CDR3 nucleotides: TGTGCCAGCAGTTCGCTGTCAGGGGGGATTTACGAGCAGTACTTC. Translating it yields CASSSLSGGIYEQYF.

This clone turned up a few times. The genes are TRBV5-4 and TRBJ2-7; 7 bases align to TRBD1. CDR1 and CDR2 (germline): SGHNT, YYREEE (reference sequence). The CDR3 has 14 amino acids. Trimming cost V 3 bases and J 4 bases; bases outside gene matches: 7. The CDR3 protein is CASSSGQRAYEQYF. CDR3 DNA: TGTGCCAGCAGCTCGGGACAGCGAGCTTACGAGCAGTACTTC.